There are many counts of the clone carrying this T cell receptor (beta chain). Per germline, CDR1 LGHNA and CDR2 YNFKEQ. With 0 bases removed from V and 6 bases from J, the gap between germline ends came to 9 bases. The CDR3 covers 13 residues. The sample is drawn from a study of identical twins. From the 5' RACE reads, TCRdb called clonotypes with MiXCR, one entry per CDR3 protein. The sample includes nearly 900,000 distinct CDR3 sequences, 12% of them seen just once. These sequences were also reported in another study, on yellow fever vaccine responses in identical twins.

The sequencing input was PBMCs. The clonotype was recovered from a woman aged 18-29 years in good health. The chain couples TRBV4-2 to TRBJ2-7; D ambiguous. The CDR3 bases are TGTGCCAGCAGCCAAGATAGGATAAGCGAGCAGTACGTC. This codes for CASSQDRISEQYV.